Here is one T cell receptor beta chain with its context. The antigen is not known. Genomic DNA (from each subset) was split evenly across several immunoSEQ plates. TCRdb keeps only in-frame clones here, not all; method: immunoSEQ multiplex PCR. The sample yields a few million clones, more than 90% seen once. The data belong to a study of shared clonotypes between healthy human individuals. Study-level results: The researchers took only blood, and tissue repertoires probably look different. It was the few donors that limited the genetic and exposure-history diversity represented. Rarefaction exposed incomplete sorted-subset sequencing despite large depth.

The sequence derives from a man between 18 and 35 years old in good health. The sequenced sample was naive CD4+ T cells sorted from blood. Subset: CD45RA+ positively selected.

CDR3: CAWRTGVRSSPLHF. The CDR3 DNA sequence: TGTGCCTGGAGGACCGGGGTGCGTAGTTCACCCCTCCACTTT. The V call is TRBV30, the J call TRBJ1-6; D is ambiguous. Trimming shortened V by 3 bases and J by 9 bases, and 15 bases separated the two germline ends. The CDR3 loop spans 14 amino acids. The germline V gene has CDR1 GTSNPN and CDR2 SVGIG (reference sequence).